A single sample gave rise to the 19 T cell receptor beta chains below, sequenced in a study of cytomegalovirus exposure and HLA in healthy donors. The PCR used 60 Vbeta and 13 Jbeta primers. Profiling relied on immunoSEQ multiplex PCR, and the TCRdb table lists in-frame clones only, not all of them. This sample has 180,000 or so clones, with roughly 73% found just once. Source material: PBMCs. Receptors were obtained from a woman in her thirties or forties in good health and CMV-seropositive.

This chain links TRBV5-1 with TRBJ2-2, with TRBD2 as a possible D gene (5 bases). V was shortened by 4 bases and J by 0 bases, with 13 bases between the two germline ends. The CDR3 extends over 16 amino acids. CDR1 and CDR2 (germline): SGHRS, YFSETQ. CDR3 in DNA: TGCGCCAGCAGCCGGAGCGGACTTGCGAACACCGGGGAGCTGTTTTTT. Its translation: CASSRSGLANTGELFF.

This clone has more than one count but fewer than ten. The rearrangement links TRBV7-9 to TRBJ2-5; no reliable D call. The CDR3 length is 13 residues. Per germline, CDR1 SEHNR and CDR2 FQNEAQ (reference sequence). The CDR3 DNA reads as TGTTCCGCACACTCGGCAGGACAAGAGACCCAGTACTTC. This codes for CSAHSAGQETQYF. The whole variable domain, filled in from reference TRBV7-9 and TRBJ2-5, reads DTGVSQNPRHKITKRGQNVTFRCDPISEHNRLYWYRQTLGQGPEFLTYFQNEAQLEKSRLLSDRFSAERPKGSFSTLEIQRTEQGDSAMYLCSAHSAGQETQYFGPGTRLLVL.

To note about this clone: Other DNA sequences within the sample encode an identical CDR3. This sequence joins TRBV9 and TRBJ2-7; 7 positions agree with TRBD1. The J segment lost 0 bases and the V segment lost 0 bases, leaving 3 bases of the junction unmatched. The CDR3 length is 15 residues. Germline CDR1 and CDR2: SGDLS and YYNGEE. CDR3 loop: CASSVGQGVSYEQYF. Here the CDR3 DNA reads TGTGCCAGCAGCGTAGGCCAGGGGGTCTCCTACGAGCAGTACTTC.

The V gene is TRBV28, the J gene TRBJ1-1; maybe TRBD1 (6 bases). V was clipped by 3 bases and J by 2 bases, with 13 bases between them. Looked up from germline, CDR1 is MDHEN and CDR2 is SYDVKM. CDR3 size: 15 residues. The CDR3 nucleotides read TGTGCCAGCAGTTTTTTTCGGGGGGCCAACACTGAAGCTTTCTTT. Translating gives CASSFFRGANTEAFF.

The chain carries TRBV7-6 and TRBJ2-1, with a weak D call TRBD1 (5 bases). The V end was cut by 5 bases, the J end by 5 bases, with 19 bases between. Per germline, CDR1 SGHVS and CDR2 FNYEAQ. CDR3 length: 16 residues. CDR3 amino acids: CASSARLGGQNNEQFF. In nucleotides, the CDR3 is TGTGCCAGCAGCGCCCGTCTAGGCGGACAAAACAATGAGCAGTTCTTC. Filled out from reference TRBV7-6 and TRBJ2-1, the complete variable domain reads GAGVSQSPRYKVTKRGQDVALRCDPISGHVSLYWYRQALGQGPEFLTYFNYEAQQDKSGLPNDRFSAERPEGSISTLTIQRTEQRDSAMYRCASSARLGGQNNEQFFGPGTRLTVL.

The chain is built from TRBV5-4 and TRBJ2-5, with 15 bases fitting TRBD2. Per the germline V gene, CDR1 is SGHNT and CDR2 is YYREEE (reference sequence). CDR3 size: 16 residues. Unmatched junction bases numbered 5, after V lost 4 bases and J lost 4 bases. The CDR3 reads CASSPGLAGGLETQYF. The CDR3 DNA reads TGTGCCAGCAGCCCGGGACTAGCGGGAGGTCTAGAGACCCAGTACTTC. Using reference TRBV5-4 and TRBJ2-5 for the parts outside the CDR3, the full variable domain is ETGVTQSPTHLIKTRGQQVTLRCSSQSGHNTVSWYQQALGQGPQFIFQYYREEENGRGNFPPRFSGLQFPNYSSELNVNALELDDSALYLCASSPGLAGGLETQYFGPGTRLLVL.

This clone is a singleton in its sample. The chain recombines TRBV7-2 with TRBJ2-7; 11 bases agree with TRBD2. The CDR3 has 15 amino acids. V trimming: 1 base; J trimming: 7 bases; junction bases outside the gene matches: 6. From germline, CDR1 is SGHTA and CDR2 FQGNSA. CDR3 DNA sequence: TGTGCCAGCAGCTTAGATAGCGGGAGGGCGAGGGAGCAGTACTTC. It encodes CASSLDSGRAREQYF.

This chain connects TRBV4-1 to TRBJ2-7; a possible D gene is TRBD1 (5 bases). V was shortened by 1 base and J by 8 bases, with 18 bases between the two germline ends. This CDR3 region has 15 residues. CDR1 is MGHRA, CDR2 YSYEKL, per germline. CDR3 sequence reads: CASSQVARVEEKQYF. The CDR3 DNA follows: TGCGCCAGCAGCCAAGTGGCCAGGGTCGAAGAAAAGCAGTACTTC.

V and J are TRBV25-1 and TRBJ2-4; 10 nucleotides match TRBD2. With 2 bases clipped from V and 5 bases from J, the junction kept 3 bases outside the gene matches. The CDR3 totals 15 residues. The germline V gene encodes CDR1 MGHDK and CDR2 SYGVNS. The CDR3 reads CASSELGLAENIQYF. The CDR3 coding sequence is TGTGCCAGCAGTGAACTCGGACTAGCGGAAAACATTCAGTACTTC.

J is TRBJ2-5 and V is TRBV20-1; TRBD2 might be the D (6 bases). V lost 7 bases and J lost 5, with 11 bases in between. Germline-derived CDR1 and CDR2 are DFQATT and SNEGSKA (reference sequence). The CDR3 covers 11 residues. The CDR3 loop reads CSDTRGETQYF. The CDR3 nucleotides read TGCAGTGATACCCGGGGGGAGACCCAGTACTTC.

Points on this clone: Relative to the germline gene, one junction end is altered; a read error may explain this. The rearrangement links TRBV7-7 to TRBJ1-2, with D maybe TRBD1 (6 bases). The CDR3 is 15 residues long. Germline CDR1 reads SSHAT; CDR2 reads FNYEAQ (reference sequence). CDR3 loop: CASSLVAGAAYGYTF. In nucleotides, the CDR3 is TGTGCTAGCAGCTTAGTTGCGGGGGCCGCCTATGGCTACACCTTC.

The chain employs TRBV2 and TRBJ2-2; 11 bases are shared with TRBD1. Unmatched junction bases numbered 8, after V lost 7 bases and J lost 7 bases. The CDR3 totals 15 residues. CDR1 is SNHLY and CDR2 is FYNNEI in the germline V gene. The CDR3, as DNA: TGTGCCAGCATCAAGGACAGGGGGCTCGGCGGGGAGCTGTTTTTT. Protein product: CASIKDRGLGGELFF. Using reference TRBV2 and TRBJ2-2 for the parts outside the CDR3, the full variable domain is EPEVTQTPSHQVTQMGQEVILRCVPISNHLYFYWYRQILGQKVEFLVSFYNNEISEKSEIFDDQFSVERPDGSNFTLKIRSTKLEDSAMYFCASIKDRGLGGELFFGEGSRLTVL.

This clone came up once. The chain has TRBV19 and TRBJ1-5; 11 nucleotides agree with TRBD1. This CDR3 is 16 amino acids long. The junction had 12 bases not matched to a gene; V was cut back by 5 bases and J by 9 bases. Germline V CDR1 and CDR2: LNHDA, SQIVND (reference sequence). The CDR3 sequence: CASSWDRGAAPMPQHF. CDR3 bases: TGTGCCAGTAGTTGGGACAGGGGGGCCGCACCGATGCCCCAGCATTTT.

This clone was found a few times. The chain combines TRBV4-1 with TRBJ1-5, with D possibly matching TRBD1 (6 bases). Trimming left V 0 bases short and J 4 bases short, with 10 bases between. The CDR3 runs to 15 residues. CDR1 is MGHRA, CDR2 YSYEKL, per germline. The CDR3 spells CASSQDRGVNQPQHF. The CDR3, as DNA: TGCGCCAGCAGCCAAGACAGGGGAGTAAATCAGCCCCAGCATTTT.

The gene calls are TRBV4-1 and TRBJ2-6; D perhaps matches TRBD1 (5 bases). Germline loops: CDR1 MGHRA, CDR2 YSYEKL. The CDR3 spans 13 residues. Between the trimmed V and J ends, which lost 6 bases and 3 bases, there was a span of 6 bases. CDR3 sequence: CASRQGGANVLTF. CDR3 nucleotides: TGCGCCAGCAGGCAGGGTGGGGCCAACGTCCTGACTTTC.

The CDR3 DNA reads TGTGCCTGGACGGGGGACAGCTACTACGAGCAGTACTTC. Residues: CAWTGDSYYEQYF. The rearrangement uses TRBV30 and TRBJ2-7, with D perhaps TRBD1 (7 bases). The germline gives CDR1 GTSNPN, CDR2 SVGIG (reference sequence). Trimming removed 4 bases from V and 3 bases from J, with 13 bases in between. CDR3 length: 13 residues.

This chain joins TRBV2 and TRBJ1-1, with TRBD1 matching 9 bases. CDR3 length: 16 amino acids. Trimming removed 7 bases from V and 5 bases from J; junction bases left unmatched: 14. Per germline, CDR1 SNHLY and CDR2 FYNNEI. The CDR3 DNA reads TGTGCCAGCAAACGGGAAGACAGGGGGATTGCGACTGAAGCTTTCTTT. Residues: CASKREDRGIATEAFF.

This chain's CDR3 is CASSPGQGEHNEQFF. CDR3 nucleotides: TGCGCCAGCAGCCCGGGACAGGGCGAACACAATGAGCAGTTCTTC. V is TRBV5-1 and J is TRBJ2-1; 9 nucleotides align to TRBD1. J was trimmed by 5 bases and V by 4 bases; bases with no gene match: 7. There are 15 residues in the CDR3. Germline loops: CDR1 SGHRS, CDR2 YFSETQ.

The CDR3 nucleotides read TGCGCCAGCAGCCCCGGAGGGACAGTCCAGCCCCAGCATTTT. This translates into CASSPGGTVQPQHF. V and J are TRBV5-1 and TRBJ1-5, with TRBD1 matching 7 bases. V lost 4 bases to trimming and J lost 7 bases; unmatched junction nucleotides: 8. The germline gives CDR1 SGHRS, CDR2 YFSETQ. The CDR3 is 14 residues long.